The next 21 T cell receptor beta chains were all read from a single sample in a study of CD8 T cells in Susac syndrome. RNA totalling roughly 0.45 to 1 ug underwent reverse transcription with random hexamers. TCRdb reprocessed the immunoSEQ multiplex PCR reads with MiXCR, giving one entry per CDR3 protein. The sample contains 75,000 to 95,000 distinct CDR3 sequences, 90% to 95% of which appear only once. Sequenced material: CD8+ T cells from PBMCs. The receptors originated from a human donor with multiple sclerosis.

This clonotype was detected only a few times. V usage is TRBV6-2 or TRBV6-3 and J usage is TRBJ2-7; 11 nucleotides match TRBD2. Germline assignment: CDR1 MNHEY and CDR2 SVGEGT. Germline trimming cut 2 bases from V and 6 bases from J; bases unmatched to any gene: 6. The CDR3 covers 15 residues. CDR3 residues: CASSYATSGKFEQYF. As DNA, the CDR3 is TGTGCCAGCAGTTACGCGACTAGCGGGAAGTTCGAGCAGTACTTC.

The rearrangement links TRBV27 to TRBJ2-7, with a weak D call TRBD1 (5 bases). The CDR3 covers 13 residues. The V end was cut by 3 bases, the J end by 2 bases, with 8 bases between. Germline values: CDR1 MNHEY, CDR2 SMNVEV (reference sequence). CDR3 residues: CASSLGRTYEQYF. The CDR3 DNA is TGTGCCAGCAGTTTGGGGCGAACCTACGAGCAGTACTTC.

This chain links TRBV4-2 with TRBJ1-2; no definite D call. The CDR3 extends over 14 amino acids. The germline V and J ends were trimmed by 0 bases and 4 bases, with 9 bases remaining between them. Germline lookup yields CDR1 LGHNA and CDR2 YNFKEQ. CDR3 residues: CASSQDIGTYGYTF. CDR3 bases: TGTGCCAGCAGCCAAGATATTGGTACCTATGGCTACACCTTC.

The V gene is TRBV12-3 or TRBV12-4, the J gene TRBJ1-5, with a tentative D call TRBD1 (5 bases). The CDR3 is 13 amino acids. Trimming removed 2 bases at V and 9 bases at J, with 11 bases between. The CDR3 here is CASSLSQGWPQHF. CDR3 DNA: TGTGCCAGCAGTTTATCCCAGGGTTGGCCCCAGCATTTT.

This clonotype was seen only once. This sequence joins TRBV24-1 and TRBJ2-3; no firm D call. The CDR3 spans 13 residues. Germline CDR1 reads KGHDR; CDR2 reads SFDVKD. Trimming shortened V by 4 bases and J by 5 bases, and 9 bases separated the two germline ends. CDR3 region: CATSDHGEDTQYF. CDR3 bases: TGTGCCACCAGTGACCACGGAGAAGATACGCAGTATTTT.

The chain uses TRBV27 and TRBJ2-3, with D perhaps given as TRBD1 or TRBD2 (5 bases each). The ends were cut back, 5 bases at V and 4 bases at J, with 10 bases in the middle. The CDR3 contains 13 residues. Germline loops: CDR1 MNHEY, CDR2 SMNVEV (reference sequence). CDR3 in amino acids: CASSLRGADTQYF. The CDR3 DNA is TGTGCCAGCAGTCTCCGGGGCGCAGATACGCAGTATTTT.

In DNA form, the CDR3 reads TGTGCCAGCAGTCCGTGGCGGGAGCCCCCCTACAATGAGCAGTTCTTC. Its protein is CASSPWREPPYNEQFF. The rearrangement links TRBV6-2 or TRBV6-3 to TRBJ2-1, with 7 positions matching TRBD2. Germline CDR1 MNHEY, CDR2 SVGEGT. This CDR3 is built from 16 residues. The J segment lost 2 bases and the V segment lost 5 bases, leaving 9 bases of the junction unmatched.

This clonotype was detected once. V usage is TRBV7-3 and J usage is TRBJ2-3; D not certain. V dropped 5 bases and J dropped 1 base, with 13 bases sitting between them. In germline, CDR1 is SGHTA, CDR2 FQGTGA. The CDR3 runs to 15 residues. CDR3 bases: TGTGCCAGCAGCCTCCTGGGTGAGGGCACAGATACGCAGTATTTT. This gives the protein CASSLLGEGTDTQYF. The full variable domain, its missing parts supplied by reference TRBV7-3 and TRBJ2-3, is GAGVSQTPSNKVTEKGKYVELRCDPISGHTALYWYRQSLGQGPEFLIYFQGTGAADDSGLPNDRFFAVRPEGSVSTLKIQRTERGDSAVYLCASSLLGEGTDTQYFGPGTRLTVL.

The chain links TRBV4-1 to TRBJ2-7; a possible D gene is TRBD1 (6 bases). CDR1 and CDR2 (germline): MGHRA, YSYEKL. V lost 3 bases and J lost 2, with 11 bases in between. The CDR3 runs 14 residues. This CDR3 reads CASSHSGTPYEQYF. CDR3 DNA: TGCGCCAGCAGCCATTCCGGGACACCCTACGAGCAGTACTTC.

This clonotype was found a few times. This chain links TRBV6-1 with TRBJ2-2; either TRBD1 or TRBD2 may supply D (5 bases each). The CDR3 loop spans 15 amino acids. The V gene's germline CDR1 is MNHNS and CDR2 SASEGT. V lost 5 bases to trimming and J lost 4 bases, with 14 bases between them. CDR3 sequence: CASSLLSGSTGELFF. The CDR3 bases are TGTGCCAGCAGTCTCTTGTCAGGGAGCACCGGGGAGCTGTTTTTT.

The V call is TRBV6-2 or TRBV6-3, the J call TRBJ1-5; weak D call: TRBD1 (6 bases). In germline, CDR1 is MNHEY, CDR2 SVGEGT. V was clipped by 5 bases and J by 0 bases, with 11 bases between them. The CDR3 spans 15 residues. In DNA form, the CDR3 reads TGTGCCAGCAGTATCGGACAGCCTAGCAATCAGCCCCAGCATTTT. This sequence encodes CASSIGQPSNQPQHF.

V is TRBV14 and J is TRBJ1-1; TRBD1 is a possible D gene (5 bases). CDR1 and CDR2 (germline): SGHDN, FVKESK. V lost 8 bases to trimming and J lost 5 bases, with 15 bases between them. This CDR3 contains 13 residues. Here the CDR3 DNA reads TGTGCCAGCGCCGTAGGGGCGGGGACTGAAGCTTTCTTT. As protein: CASAVGAGTEAFF.

This sequence joins TRBV9 and TRBJ2-2, with D uncertain. Trimming stripped 4 bases from V and 5 bases from J, with 15 bases between. Germline assignment: CDR1 SGDLS and CDR2 YYNGEE. CDR3 length: 15 amino acids. The CDR3 here is CASSPTTQPTGELFF. The CDR3 DNA is TGTGCCAGCAGCCCAACAACTCAACCAACCGGGGAGCTGTTTTTT.

The chain combines TRBV25-1 with TRBJ2-5; D unclear. CDR3 length: 13 residues. V was trimmed by 1 base and J by 1 base, leaving 4 bases between them. Germline CDR1 MGHDK, CDR2 SYGVNS. CDR3 DNA: TGTGCCAGCAGTGAATGGGGCCAAGAGACCCAGTACTTC. Its protein product is CASSEWGQETQYF.

The chain uses TRBV20-1 and TRBJ1-6; D is possibly TRBD1 (5 bases). Germline CDR1 DFQATT, CDR2 SNEGSKA (reference sequence). V lost 3 bases to trimming and J lost 4 bases, with 10 bases between them. CDR3 size: 14 residues. CDR3 bases: TGCAGTGCTAGTACGGACAAATATAATTCACCCCTCCACTTT. The encoded protein is CSASTDKYNSPLHF.

This chain joins TRBV28 and TRBJ1-2; 9 bases agree with TRBD1. CDR3 size: 12 residues. V was clipped by 6 bases and J by 8 bases; unmatched bases: 4. Per germline, CDR1 MDHEN and CDR2 SYDVKM. CDR3 loop: CASSLGQGGYTF. CDR3 sequence (DNA): TGTGCCAGCAGCCTGGGACAGGGAGGCTACACCTTC.

V is TRBV12-3 or TRBV12-4 and J is TRBJ1-1; D is ambiguous. V lost 2 bases and J lost 5, with 9 bases in between. CDR3 length: 13 residues. Written as DNA, the CDR3 is TGTGCCAGCAGTTTATACCGAGGGACTGAAGCTTTCTTT. Residues: CASSLYRGTEAFF.

Here the CDR3 reads CASSYGQGFRSPLHF. Here the CDR3 DNA reads TGTGCCAGCAGTTACGGACAGGGGTTTCGGTCACCCCTCCACTTT. The rearrangement links TRBV28 to TRBJ1-6, with 9 bases matching TRBD1. Germline CDR1 is MDHEN and CDR2 is SYDVKM. The CDR3 spans 15 residues. V dropped 4 bases and J dropped 10; count of bases not matched to a gene: 8.

The CDR3 protein is CASSQDFGVEQFF. The CDR3 DNA is TGCGCCAGCAGCCAAGATTTCGGGGTTGAGCAGTTCTTC. The chain has TRBV4-3 and TRBJ2-1; maybe TRBD2 (5 bases). The CDR3 consists of 13 residues. V lost 0 bases and J lost 9, with 9 bases in between. CDR1 is LGHNA, CDR2 YSLEER, per germline.

This clonotype appeared once. The rearrangement joins TRBV19 to TRBJ2-1; perhaps TRBD1 as D (5 bases). Per germline, CDR1 LNHDA and CDR2 SQIVND (reference sequence). The germline V and J ends were trimmed by 1 base and 8 bases, with 12 bases remaining between them. This CDR3 is built from 14 residues. DNA for the CDR3: TGTGCCAGTAGTATAGGGGCAGGGCGAGATGAGCAGTTCTTC. It translates to CASSIGAGRDEQFF.

The chain uses TRBV27 and TRBJ2-6, with D perhaps TRBD1 (5 bases). Trimming pared 2 bases from V and 0 bases from J, leaving 5 bases between. Germline V gene sequence: CDR1 MNHEY, CDR2 SMNVEV (reference sequence). CDR3 length equals 15 residues. The CDR3 nucleotides are TGTGCCAGCAGTTTACAGGGCTCTGGGGCCAACGTCCTGACTTTC. Translation: CASSLQGSGANVLTF.